The clone carrying this TCR beta chain occurred a few times. The antigen remains undetermined. The record originates from a study of T-cell reconstitution after alpha-beta-depleted transplantation in children. The CDR3 runs to 16 residues. Notes on the study in general: Hyperexpanded clones declined; after one year, newly produced T cells mostly supplied diversity. Recipient T cells and thymic progenitors that survived were the source of the high TCRbeta diversity seen at day 60 in some patients. Reportedly, only several hundred clones from non-depleted graft cells drove alpha-beta T-cell counts at about two months.

Unique molecular identifiers were incorporated when the TCRbeta library was constructed. TCRdb re-analysed the PCR reads in MiXCR, keeping a single row per CDR3 protein. The sample has approximately 520,000 distinct CDR3 sequences, more than 9.5% seen once. The sequence came from a female patient under 10 years old who had a stem cell transplant for aplastic anemia, so the T cells may come from the graft donor. The sequences come from PBMCs, mostly from graft donor cells, collected 180 days after TCRalphabeta/CD19-depleted stem cell transplant. This sequence joins TRBV21-1 and TRBJ1-1; TRBD1, as called in the table, went unchecked against the DNA. TRBV21-1 is given as a pseudogene. DNA of the CDR3: TGTGCCAGCAGCACCTTGACAGGGGGCCTGCACACTGAAGCTTTCTTT. This encodes CASSTLTGGLHTEAFF.